The sequence of this T cell receptor beta chain was determined in a study of CD8 T cells in acute hepatitis C reinfection (dated by TCRdb to the early 2020s). Background on the whole study: This study examined the TCRbeta repertoire of CD8+ T cells that recognize the HCV NS3-1073 epitope, both during acute infection and after viral clearance. Paired acute and follow-up samples were contributed by four of the spontaneous resolvers.

From the cysteine through the phenylalanine, the CDR3 covers 15 amino acids. Based on the germline V gene (reference sequence), the CDR1 and CDR2 sequences are MNHEY and SMNVEV. The investigation overall reported the following: CDR3 sequences shared with other epitopes were rarely observed, and exact matching may have been limited by differing sequencing approaches. Only the TCRbeta chain was sequenced in bulk, so alphabeta pairing of public clonotypes could not be determined. Some 13 public clonotypes were found regardless of outcome; one public clonotype used V04-02/J02-02. All groups preferentially used the TRBV04 and TRBV06 gene families, and overrepresentation in the naive pool did not explain this preferential usage. High diversity was observed in NS3-1073 specific repertoires, and no significant differences in diversity were found between acute resolver, follow-up resolver and acute chronic samples. Follow-up repertoires were not available for chronically infected subjects, because NS3-1073 specific cells were too rare to be sorted.

The time point label corresponds to: naive CD8 control sorted from an acute-time-point sample. Enrolled in the Montreal Hepatitis C Cohort (HEPCO) in Canada, the donors were people who inject drugs, and these donors were followed every 3 months. A positive HCV RNA or antibody test that followed a negative test within the previous 24 weeks was the definition used for acute primary HCV infection. CD3, CD8 and CD45RO antibodies were used for surface staining, and dead cells were excluded with an aqua fixable dye. Among the cohort members were roughly eight spontaneous resolvers, with spontaneous resolution defined as HCV RNA clearance within 24 weeks. Frozen stocks of peripheral blood mononuclear cells were first thawed, after which negative isolation of CD8+ T cells was carried out using the MACS CD8+ T cell Isolation Kit. A BD FACSAria II cell sorter was used for cell sorting. The FACS-sorted cells had their genomic DNA extracted, and the commercial immunoSEQ service was used to sequence the TCRbeta chains. From the authors' description of their analysis: Repertoire data were analyzed with ImmunoSEQ Analyzer software v3.0 and R v3.5.1. Sequences containing stop codons or out-of-frame rearrangements were removed, so only productive rearrangements were analyzed. The sequencing provider supplied the metrics for Simpson diversity, Shannon entropy, CDR3 length and nucleotide addition. Clonotypes were grouped by frequency as dominant, sub-dominant, low or lowest abundance, and most analyses excluded clonotypes below 0.1%. A CDR3 amino acid clonotype was designated public if detected in at least two subjects at a cumulative frequency of at least 0.5%. The source is immuneACCESS, and TCRdb retained only in-frame sequences with V and J called. Part of the clones is not carried over; for the studies checked, unresolved V genes explain less than half of this, and the remainder is unexplained. The D gene and trimming were derived from the DNA, and the V and J assignments and clone size from that table. The sample data list 30,000 to 45,000 clones, and roughly 85% of these were observed just once. The ten largest make up around 9.9% of the sample.

There are a few counts of this clone. No antigen is known for it. It is unclear where the CDR3 begins or ends on the DNA, so no DNA is shown, and the CDR3 is as TCRdb lists it. This TCR derives from a woman between 18 and 30 years old who spontaneously cleared hepatitis C infection. The chain was built from TRBV27 and TRBJ1-2. Sequenced sample: naive CD8+ T cells from PBMCs. Taken with the paper, the label for cell subset or site translates to: sorted total naive CD45RO-negative CD8+ T cells. The CDR3 sequence is CASSSSGSLYYGYTF.